Below, 25 T cell receptor beta chains from the same sample are listed, as sequenced in a study of OX40 agonist ivuxolimab in advanced cancers. TCRdb keeps only in-frame clones here, not all; method: immunoSEQ multiplex PCR. In the table there are 65,000 to 70,000 clones, approximately 78% of which are singletons. Sequences were derived from CD4+ or CD8+ T cells sorted from blood, sampled in a trial of the OX40 agonist ivuxolimab. These receptors came from an adult with an advanced solid tumor such as melanoma, head and neck, liver or kidney cancer.

V is TRBV2 and J is TRBJ1-2, with D unclear. This CDR3 contains 14 residues. Germline V gene data show CDR1 as SNHLY and CDR2 as FYNNEI. With 2 bases removed from V and 6 bases from J, the gap between germline ends came to 13 bases. The CDR3 region is CASSELGLFNGYTF. DNA for the CDR3: TGTGCCAGCAGTGAATTAGGACTGTTTAATGGCTACACCTTC. Supplemented by reference TRBV2 and TRBJ1-2, the full variable domain reads EPEVTQTPSHQVTQMGQEVILRCVPISNHLYFYWYRQILGQKVEFLVSFYNNEISEKSEIFDDQFSVERPDGSNFTLKIRSTKLEDSAMYFCASSELGLFNGYTFGSGTRLTVV.

This chain uses TRBV7-9 with TRBJ2-7; D may be TRBD1 or TRBD2 (5 bases each). Deletions cut 0 bases from V and 3 bases from J, with 6 bases between. CDR3 length equals 13 residues. Looked up from germline, CDR1 is SEHNR and CDR2 is FQNEAQ (reference sequence). The CDR3 bases are TGTGCCAGCAGCTTAGCGAGGGGCTACGAGCAGTACTTC. The encoded protein is CASSLARGYEQYF. The full variable domain, in which reference TRBV7-9 and TRBJ2-7 provide the parts outside the CDR3, is DTGVSQNPRHKITKRGQNVTFRCDPISEHNRLYWYRQTLGQGPEFLTYFQNEAQLEKSRLLSDRFSAERPKGSFSTLEIQRTEQGDSAMYLCASSLARGYEQYFGPGTRLTVT.

The rearrangement links TRBV9 to TRBJ2-5, with TRBD2 matching 8 bases. This CDR3 comprises 15 residues. V trimming: 8 bases; J trimming: 5 bases; junction bases outside the gene matches: 14. The germline V gene encodes CDR1 SGDLS and CDR2 YYNGEE. CDR3: CASTVRGGEEETQYF. CDR3 nucleotide sequence: TGTGCCAGTACCGTTCGGGGGGGCGAGGAGGAGACCCAGTACTTC.

The chain links TRBV27 to TRBJ1-6; TRBD1 might be the D (6 bases). The CDR3 has 14 amino acids. V was clipped by 6 bases and J by 13 bases, with 19 bases between them. Germline CDR1 is MNHEY and CDR2 is SMNVEV (reference sequence). CDR3 amino acids: CASSRDTHPSPLHF. CDR3 DNA: TGTGCCAGCAGCCGGGACACCCATCCCAGCCCCCTCCACTTT.

This sequence joins TRBV9 and TRBJ1-3, with D possibly being TRBD1 (5 bases). The CDR3 has 16 residues. Germline CDR1 SGDLS, CDR2 YYNGEE. Between the trimmed V and J ends, which lost 0 bases and 8 bases, there was a span of 18 bases. In nucleotides, the CDR3 is TGTGCCAGCAGCGTAGTTCCAGAGGGGCAGGCAGACACCATATATTTT. Protein: CASSVVPEGQADTIYF.

The V call is TRBV6-5, the J call TRBJ1-2; 8 nucleotides align to TRBD1. V lost 2 bases to trimming and J lost 8 bases; unmatched junction nucleotides: 13. Germline V gives CDR1 MNHEY, CDR2 SVGAGI. This CDR3 is built from 16 residues. The CDR3 DNA follows: TGTGCCAGCAGTTACCTCGGACAGGGAAGGTTTAGGGGCTACACCTTC. This gives the protein CASSYLGQGRFRGYTF.

The rearrangement joins TRBV7-2 to TRBJ2-7; perhaps D is TRBD1 or TRBD2 (6 bases each). V was clipped by 2 bases and J by 3 bases, with 11 bases between them. From germline, CDR1 is SGHTA and CDR2 FQGNSA. CDR3 length: 14 amino acids. DNA of the CDR3: TGTGCCAGCAGCTTACGGGGGCTACACTACGAGCAGTACTTC. This gives the protein CASSLRGLHYEQYF.

This clone was observed a handful of times. Other DNA variants within this sample encode the same CDR3. The chain links TRBV4-3 to TRBJ1-2, with TRBD1 as a possible D gene (5 bases). The V gene's germline CDR1 is LGHNA and CDR2 YSLEER. V was clipped by 4 bases and J by 8 bases, with 11 bases between them. The CDR3 is 12 amino acids. The CDR3 protein is CASSLGQGGYTF. Here the CDR3 DNA reads TGCGCCAGCAGCCTTGGGCAGGGCGGCTACACCTTC.

This rearrangement joins TRBV6-5 to TRBJ1-5; D possibly corresponds to TRBD1 (5 bases). Trimming stripped 2 bases from V and 7 bases from J, with 12 bases between. The CDR3 is made up of 14 amino acids. Germline assignment: CDR1 MNHEY and CDR2 SVGAGI. The chain's CDR3 is CASSYKGKGQPQHF. CDR3 sequence (DNA): TGTGCCAGCAGTTACAAGGGGAAAGGGCAGCCCCAGCATTTT.

The V and J genes are TRBV5-6 and TRBJ2-3, with D maybe TRBD2 (5 bases). Per the germline V gene, CDR1 is SGHDT and CDR2 is YYEEEE. The CDR3 has 16 amino acids. V was clipped by 4 bases and J by 2 bases, with 17 bases between them. This chain's CDR3 is CASSPGVPLNTDTQYF. The CDR3 DNA is TGTGCCAGCAGCCCCGGGGTACCATTAAACACAGATACGCAGTATTTT.

As regards this clone: At the DNA level, this CDR3 is encoded by other sequences in the same sample as well. The CDR3 loop is CASSPQGWDQPQHF. Written as DNA, the CDR3 is TGTGCCAGCTCACCACAGGGATGGGATCAGCCCCAGCATTTT. V is TRBV18 and J is TRBJ1-5; D call uncertain. V shed 1 base and J shed 5 bases, with 9 bases lying between them. This CDR3 comprises 14 residues. The V gene's germline CDR1 is KGHSH and CDR2 LQKENI. The whole variable domain, filled in from reference TRBV18 and TRBJ1-5, reads NAGVMQNPRHLVRRRGQEARLRCSPMKGHSHVYWYRQLPEEGLKFMVYLQKENIIDESGMPKERFSAEFPKEGPSILRIQQVVRGDSAAYFCASSPQGWDQPQHFGDGTRLSIL.

This chain uses TRBV18 with TRBJ2-7; D is ambiguous. Germline lookup yields CDR1 KGHSH and CDR2 LQKENI. V lost 6 bases to trimming and J lost 7 bases, with 13 bases between them. CDR3 length equals 12 residues. CDR3 protein: CASSLGSEEQYF. CDR3 DNA sequence: TGTGCCAGCTCCCTGGGGTCGGAAGAGCAGTACTTC.

This clone was seen a handful of times. The CDR3 protein is CASSIENGGNSNQPQHF. CDR3 DNA sequence: TGTGCCAGTAGTATAGAAAACGGGGGGAATAGCAATCAGCCCCAGCATTTT. The chain combines TRBV19 with TRBJ1-5; tentative D call: TRBD1 (5 bases). The CDR3 extends over 17 amino acids. Trimming cost V 0 bases and J 0 bases, with 12 bases left between them. Germline values: CDR1 LNHDA, CDR2 SQIVND (reference sequence).

This rearrangement joins TRBV18 to TRBJ2-5; no definite D call. V lost 0 bases and J 5 bases, leaving 13 bases between the germline ends. Germline V gene lookup returns CDR1 KGHSH and CDR2 LQKENI. This CDR3 is 15 amino acids long. The CDR3 DNA reads as TGTGCCAGCTCACCACCGGTAGCATCGAAGGAGACCCAGTACTTC. Its translation is CASSPPVASKETQYF.

The chain carries TRBV5-1 and TRBJ1-1; D is undetermined. Trimming left V 0 bases short and J 0 bases short, with 6 bases between. Germline-derived CDR1 and CDR2 are SGHRS and YFSETQ. This CDR3 region has 14 residues. The CDR3 region is CASSLAAMNTEAFF. The CDR3 DNA is TGCGCCAGCAGCTTGGCAGCTATGAACACTGAAGCTTTCTTT.

Written as DNA, the CDR3 is TGTGCCAGCAGCTTAGGGACTAGTATCGATGAGCAGTTCTTC. Its translation: CASSLGTSIDEQFF. The chain links TRBV7-2 to TRBJ2-1; 7 bases agree with TRBD2. This CDR3 has 14 residues. Germline CDR1 reads SGHTA; CDR2 reads FQGNSA. Germline trimming cut 1 base from V and 8 bases from J; bases unmatched to any gene: 5. The whole variable domain, remainder taken from reference TRBV7-2 and TRBJ2-1, is GAGVSQSPSNKVTEKGKDVELRCDPISGHTALYWYRQSLGQGLEFLIYFQGNSAPDKSGLPSDRFSAERTGGSVSTLTIQRTQQEDSAVYLCASSLGTSIDEQFFGPGTRLTVL.

The chain has TRBV7-6 and TRBJ1-5; maybe TRBD1 (6 bases). In germline, CDR1 is SGHVS, CDR2 FNYEAQ. CDR3 length: 16 residues. Trimming removed 2 bases from V and 0 bases from J, with 11 bases in between. The CDR3 DNA is TGTGCCAGCAGCTTATCTGGGGGCAATAGCAATCAGCCCCAGCATTTT. It specifies CASSLSGGNSNQPQHF. Variable domain in full (rest from reference TRBV7-6 and TRBJ1-5): GAGVSQSPRYKVTKRGQDVALRCDPISGHVSLYWYRQALGQGPEFLTYFNYEAQQDKSGLPNDRFSAERPEGSISTLTIQRTEQRDSAMYRCASSLSGGNSNQPQHFGDGTRLSIL.

This sequence joins TRBV15 and TRBJ1-1; 7 bases are a match to TRBD1. Germline V gene lookup returns CDR1 LNHNV and CDR2 YYDKDF (reference sequence). Trimming took 4 bases from V and 6 from J; bases not matched to a gene: 5. The CDR3 consists of 13 residues. DNA for the CDR3: TGTGCCACCAGCAAAACAGGGGCGCCTGAAGCTTTCTTT. The encoded protein is CATSKTGAPEAFF.

V gene TRBV5-4 combines with J gene TRBJ2-1; TRBD1 might be the D (8 bases). Germline V CDR1 and CDR2: SGHNT, YYREEE (reference sequence). The CDR3 runs to 18 residues. The germline V and J ends were trimmed by 0 bases and 7 bases, with 23 bases remaining between them. CDR3 loop: CASSLGAQRTGRDNEQFF. The CDR3 DNA is TGTGCCAGCAGCTTGGGGGCGCAAAGGACAGGGAGGGATAATGAGCAGTTCTTC.

V and J are TRBV11-3 and TRBJ2-5; 12 positions agree with TRBD2. Germline values: CDR1 SGHNT, CDR2 YENEEA. The CDR3 runs 17 residues. V trimming: 5 bases; J trimming: 2 bases; junction bases outside the gene matches: 9. The CDR3 sequence is CASSPGSGLAGQETQYF. CDR3 sequence (DNA): TGTGCCAGCAGCCCCGGGTCGGGACTAGCGGGTCAAGAGACCCAGTACTTC.

The rearrangement uses TRBV7-2 and TRBJ1-5; D call uncertain. The CDR3 spans 13 residues. The germline V gene has CDR1 SGHTA and CDR2 FQGNSA. The ends were cut back, 7 bases at V and 5 bases at J, with 12 bases in the middle. Here the CDR3 reads CASTTTPDQPQHF. As DNA, the CDR3 is TGTGCCAGCACCACGACCCCAGATCAGCCCCAGCATTTT.

The chain's CDR3 is CASSFSGSVNEQFF. CDR3 DNA sequence: TGTGCCAGCAGCTTTAGCGGGAGTGTTAATGAGCAGTTCTTC. J is TRBJ2-1 and V is TRBV7-9, with 9 bases that match TRBD2. V gave up 3 bases and J gave up 7 bases; unmatched junction bases: 4. The CDR3 is 14 residues long. In germline, CDR1 is SEHNR, CDR2 FQNEAQ (reference sequence).

Here the CDR3 reads CASNLGARDTQYF. CDR3 bases: TGTGCCAGCAACCTCGGGGCCCGTGATACGCAGTATTTT. This sequence joins TRBV6-5 and TRBJ2-3, with D perhaps given as TRBD1 or TRBD2 (5 bases each). Germline values: CDR1 MNHEY, CDR2 SVGAGI. The CDR3 has 13 residues. V was shortened by 7 bases and J by 6 bases, with 14 bases between the two germline ends.

The rearrangement links TRBV4-3 to TRBJ2-5; D gene ambiguous. The V gene's germline CDR1 is LGHNA and CDR2 YSLEER. Trimming stripped 4 bases from V and 1 base from J, with 7 bases between. The CDR3 has 13 residues. This CDR3 reads CASSRLIQETQYF. In nucleotides, the CDR3 is TGCGCCAGCAGCCGACTGATCCAAGAGACCCAGTACTTC.

The CDR3 DNA reads as TGTGCCAGTAGGGTTCGGAACTCGGGACTCTCCGCCTACAATGAGCAGTTCTTC. Its translation: CASRVRNSGLSAYNEQFF. V and J are TRBV19 and TRBJ2-1, with D tentatively TRBD2 (6 bases). Germline assignment: CDR1 LNHDA and CDR2 SQIVND (reference sequence). The CDR3 runs to 18 residues. V dropped 6 bases and J dropped 2 bases, with 23 bases sitting between them.